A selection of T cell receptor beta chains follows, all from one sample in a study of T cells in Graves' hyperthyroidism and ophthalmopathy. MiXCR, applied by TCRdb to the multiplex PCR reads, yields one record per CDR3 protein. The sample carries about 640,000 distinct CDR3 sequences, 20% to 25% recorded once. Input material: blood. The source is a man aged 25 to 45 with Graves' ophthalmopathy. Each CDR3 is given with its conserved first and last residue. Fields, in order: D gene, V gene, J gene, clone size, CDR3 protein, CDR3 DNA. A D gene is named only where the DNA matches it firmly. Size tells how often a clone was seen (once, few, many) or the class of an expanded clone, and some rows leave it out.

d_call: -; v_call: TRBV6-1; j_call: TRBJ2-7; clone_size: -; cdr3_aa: CASKGWGRTGYEQYF; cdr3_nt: TGTGCCAGCAAAGGATGGGGCCGGACGGGCTACGAGCAGTACTTC
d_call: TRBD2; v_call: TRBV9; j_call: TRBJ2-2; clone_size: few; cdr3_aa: CASSVAGTSGTGELFF; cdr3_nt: TGTGCCAGCAGCGTCGCCGGGACTAGCGGAACCGGGGAGCTGTTTTTT
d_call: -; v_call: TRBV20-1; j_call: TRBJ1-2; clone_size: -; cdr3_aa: CSAPKGNYGYTF; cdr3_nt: TGCAGTGCTCCAAAGGGTAACTATGGCTACACCTTC
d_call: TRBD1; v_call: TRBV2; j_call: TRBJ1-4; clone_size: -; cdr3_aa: CASSRQGEELFF; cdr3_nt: TGTGCCAGCAGTAGACAGGGAGAAGAACTGTTTTTT
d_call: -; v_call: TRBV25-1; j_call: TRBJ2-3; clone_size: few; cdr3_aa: CASDPQGSGGGTDTQYF; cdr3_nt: TGTGCCAGCGACCCCCAGGGGAGCGGAGGAGGTACAGATACGCAGTATTTT
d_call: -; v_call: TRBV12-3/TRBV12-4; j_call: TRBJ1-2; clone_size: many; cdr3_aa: CASSAGSYGYTF; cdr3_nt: TGTGCCAGCAGTGCCGGGAGCTATGGCTACACCTTC
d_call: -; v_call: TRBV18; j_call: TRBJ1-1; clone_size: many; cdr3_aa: CASSPISRATEAFF; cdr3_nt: TGTGCCAGCTCACCAATAAGCAGGGCCACTGAAGCTTTCTTT
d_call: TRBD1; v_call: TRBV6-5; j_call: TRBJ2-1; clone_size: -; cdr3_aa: CASSYPGTGINEQFF; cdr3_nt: TGTGCCAGCAGTTATCCCGGGACAGGGATCAATGAGCAGTTCTTC
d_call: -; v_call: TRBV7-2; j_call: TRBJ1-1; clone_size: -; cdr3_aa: CASSSTSPTEAFF; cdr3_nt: TGTGCCAGCAGTTCTACAAGCCCCACTGAAGCTTTCTTT
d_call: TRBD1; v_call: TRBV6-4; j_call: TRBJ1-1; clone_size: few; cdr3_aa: CASSTRQGLTEAFF; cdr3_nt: TGTGCCAGCAGTACTAGACAGGGACTCACTGAAGCTTTCTTT
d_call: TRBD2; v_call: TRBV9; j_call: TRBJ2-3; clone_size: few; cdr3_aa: CASSGDSGFADTQYF; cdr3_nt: TGTGCCAGCAGCGGGGATAGCGGGTTCGCAGATACGCAGTATTTT
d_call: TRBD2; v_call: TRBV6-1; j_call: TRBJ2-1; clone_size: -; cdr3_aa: CASRWWREGLGNEQFF; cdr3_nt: TGTGCCAGCAGATGGTGGCGGGAGGGCCTCGGCAATGAGCAGTTCTTC
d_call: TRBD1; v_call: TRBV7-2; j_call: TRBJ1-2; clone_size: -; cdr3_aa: CASSSDREDYGYTF; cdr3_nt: TGTGCCAGCAGCAGTGACAGGGAGGACTATGGCTACACCTTC
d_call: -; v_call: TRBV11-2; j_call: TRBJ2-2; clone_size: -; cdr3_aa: CASSLRGDTGELFF; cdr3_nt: TGTGCCAGCAGCCTCAGGGGGGACACCGGGGAGCTGTTTTTT
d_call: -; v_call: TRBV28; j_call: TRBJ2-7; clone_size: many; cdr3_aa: CASSLQKPYEQYF; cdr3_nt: TGTGCCAGCAGTTTACAGAAACCCTACGAGCAGTACTTC
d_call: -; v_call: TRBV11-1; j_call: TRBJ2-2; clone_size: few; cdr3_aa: CASSLPRTVGGELFF; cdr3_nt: TGTGCCAGCAGCTTACCCAGGACCGTCGGCGGGGAGCTGTTTTTT
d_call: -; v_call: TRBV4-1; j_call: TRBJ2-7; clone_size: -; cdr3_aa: CASSQDLSADYEQYF; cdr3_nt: TGCGCCAGCAGCCAAGATCTGTCGGCCGACTACGAGCAGTACTTC
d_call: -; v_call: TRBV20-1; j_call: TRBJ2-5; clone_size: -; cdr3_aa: CSARDHPSESQETQYF; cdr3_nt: TGCAGTGCTAGAGATCATCCGTCCGAATCCCAAGAGACCCAGTACTTC
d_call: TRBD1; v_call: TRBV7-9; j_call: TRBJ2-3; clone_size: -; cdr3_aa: CASSLGTGTGTDTQYF; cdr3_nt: TGTGCCAGCAGCTTAGGAACGGGGACAGGCACAGATACGCAGTATTTT
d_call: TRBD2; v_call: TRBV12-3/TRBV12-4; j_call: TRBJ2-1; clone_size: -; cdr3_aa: CASSLAQAGAYNEQFF; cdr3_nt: TGTGCCAGCAGTTTAGCGCAAGCGGGAGCTTACAATGAGCAGTTCTTC
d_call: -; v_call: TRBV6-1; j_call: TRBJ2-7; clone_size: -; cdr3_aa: CASKDPYEQYF; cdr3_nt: TGTGCCAGCAAGGATCCCTACGAGCAGTACTTC
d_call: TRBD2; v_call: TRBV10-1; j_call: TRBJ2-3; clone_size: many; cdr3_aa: CASSEAGGPTDTQYF; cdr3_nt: TGCGCCAGCAGTGAAGCGGGAGGTCCCACAGATACGCAGTATTTT
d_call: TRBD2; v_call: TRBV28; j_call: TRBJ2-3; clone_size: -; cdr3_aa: CASRLAGVDTQYF; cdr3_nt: TGTGCCAGCAGACTAGCGGGAGTGGATACGCAGTATTTT
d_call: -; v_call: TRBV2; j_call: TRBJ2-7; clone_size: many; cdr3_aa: CASSGQGAYEQYF; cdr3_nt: TGTGCCAGCAGTGGGCAGGGAGCCTACGAGCAGTACTTC
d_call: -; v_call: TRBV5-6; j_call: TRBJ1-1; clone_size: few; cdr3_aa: CASSAGTTEAFF; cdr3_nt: TGTGCCAGCAGCGCCGGGACAACCGAAGCTTTCTTT
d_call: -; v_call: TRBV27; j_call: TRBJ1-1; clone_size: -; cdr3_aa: CASSASRVTEAFF; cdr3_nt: TGTGCCAGCAGCGCCTCTCGGGTGACTGAAGCTTTCTTT
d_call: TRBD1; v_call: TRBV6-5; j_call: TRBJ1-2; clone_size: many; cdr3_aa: CASSYSSGTGYYGYTF; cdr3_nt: TGTGCCAGCAGTTACTCGTCCGGGACAGGTTACTATGGCTACACCTTC
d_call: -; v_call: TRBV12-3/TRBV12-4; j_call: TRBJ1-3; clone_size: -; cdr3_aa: CASSKMTGTGHTIYF; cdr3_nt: TGTGCCAGCAGTAAGATGACAGGAACAGGACACACCATATATTTT
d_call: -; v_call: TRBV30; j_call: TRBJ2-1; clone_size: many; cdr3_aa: CAWTPDPLSYNEQFF; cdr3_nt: TGTGCCTGGACCCCTGACCCGCTATCCTACAATGAGCAGTTCTTC
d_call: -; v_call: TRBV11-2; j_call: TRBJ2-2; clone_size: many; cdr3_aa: CASSFGGLDTGELFF; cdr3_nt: TGTGCCAGCAGCTTTGGGGGCTTGGACACCGGGGAGCTGTTTTTT
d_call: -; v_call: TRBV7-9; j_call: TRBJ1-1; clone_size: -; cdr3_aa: CASSLPGHPEAFF; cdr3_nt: TGTGCCAGCAGCTTACCGGGACATCCTGAAGCTTTCTTT
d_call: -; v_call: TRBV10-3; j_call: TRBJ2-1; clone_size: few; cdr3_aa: CAISGKDLYNEQFF; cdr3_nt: TGTGCCATCTCGGGAAAGGACCTCTACAATGAGCAGTTCTTC
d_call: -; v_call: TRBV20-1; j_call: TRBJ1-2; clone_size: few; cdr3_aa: CSARDETAAYGYTF; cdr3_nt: TGCAGTGCTAGAGATGAGACAGCTGCCTATGGCTACACCTTC
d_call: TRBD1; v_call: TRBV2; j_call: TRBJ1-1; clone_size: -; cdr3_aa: CASSATTGGATEAFF; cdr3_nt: TGTGCCAGCAGCGCGACGACAGGGGGAGCCACTGAAGCTTTCTTT
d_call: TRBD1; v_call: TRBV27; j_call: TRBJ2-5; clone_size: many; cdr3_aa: CASSPYRGVGETQYF; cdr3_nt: TGTGCCAGCAGCCCCTACAGGGGGGTGGGAGAGACCCAGTACTTC
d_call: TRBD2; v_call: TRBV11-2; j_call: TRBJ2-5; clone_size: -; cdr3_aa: CASSSIPPGTSVWQETQYF; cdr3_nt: TGTGCCAGCAGTTCGATACCCCCCGGGACTAGCGTTTGGCAGGAGACCCAGTACTTC
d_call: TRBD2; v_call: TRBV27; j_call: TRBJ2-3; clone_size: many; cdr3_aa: CASKERGGTDTQYF; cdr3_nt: TGTGCCAGCAAAGAGCGGGGGGGCACAGATACGCAGTATTTT
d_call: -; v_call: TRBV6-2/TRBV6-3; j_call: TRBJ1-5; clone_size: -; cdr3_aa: CASSYSFRENYSNQPQHF; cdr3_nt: TGTGCCAGCAGTTACTCTTTCCGGGAAAATTATAGCAATCAGCCCCAGCATTTT
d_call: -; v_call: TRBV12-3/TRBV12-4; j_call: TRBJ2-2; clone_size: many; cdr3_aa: CASRNPGVSNTGELFF; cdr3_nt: TGTGCCAGCAGAAACCCGGGCGTTTCCAACACCGGGGAGCTGTTTTTT
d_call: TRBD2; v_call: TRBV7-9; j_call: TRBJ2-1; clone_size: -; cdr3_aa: CASSFAGTSGLGHEQFF; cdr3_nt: TGTGCCAGCAGCTTTGCGGGTACTAGCGGCCTAGGCCATGAGCAGTTCTTC
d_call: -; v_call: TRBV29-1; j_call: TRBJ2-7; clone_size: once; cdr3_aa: CSVGGWRGQTYEQYF; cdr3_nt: TGCAGCGTGGGCGGGTGGAGGGGTCAAACCTACGAGCAGTACTTC
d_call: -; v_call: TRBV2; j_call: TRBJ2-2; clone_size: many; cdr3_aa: CASLGETGELFF; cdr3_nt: TGTGCCAGCCTAGGGGAAACCGGGGAGCTGTTTTTT